The following is a T cell receptor beta chain sequence with its context. This sample was taken from a study of blood T cell repertoires in COVID-19. The wider study: PBMCs, B-cell-depleted T cells, or T cells were the source of the cDNA or gDNA that made up the material.

The CDR3 length is 16 residues. V was clipped by 3 bases and J by 9 bases; unmatched bases: 10. Germline V gives CDR1 SGHTA, CDR2 FQGNSA. TCRdb's table, derived via immunoSEQ multiplex PCR, lists solely in-frame clones and lacks some. Here the sample spans under 500,000 clones, 70% to 90% being singletons. This clonotype originated in a woman under 30 with acute COVID-19. Specimen: PBMCs or T cells enriched from blood (not recorded which). J is TRBJ2-1 and V is TRBV7-2, with 11 bases identical to TRBD1. This chain's CDR3 is CASSFGVGQGAGEQFF. The CDR3 DNA follows: TGTGCCAGCAGCTTTGGCGTAGGACAGGGGGCTGGTGAGCAGTTCTTC.